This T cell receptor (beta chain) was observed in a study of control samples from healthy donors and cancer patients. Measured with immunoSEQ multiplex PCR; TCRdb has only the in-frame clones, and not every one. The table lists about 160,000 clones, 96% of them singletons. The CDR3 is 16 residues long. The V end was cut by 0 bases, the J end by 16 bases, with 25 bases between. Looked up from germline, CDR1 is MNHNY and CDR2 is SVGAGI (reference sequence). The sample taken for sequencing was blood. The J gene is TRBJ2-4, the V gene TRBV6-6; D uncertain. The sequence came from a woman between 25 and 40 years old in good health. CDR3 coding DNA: TGTGCCAGCAGTTACTCTTGGCAGGTGGAAACCTATAGGTTCTACTTC. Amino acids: CASSYSWQVETYRFYF.